The following is a T cell receptor (beta chain) sequence with its context. What it binds is not known. Sequencing used immunoSEQ multiplex PCR; TCRdb keeps in-frame clones, though not all of them. The table shows roughly 150,000 clones, with around 89% occurring only once. This record comes from a study of T cell responses to AZD1222 COVID-19 vaccine. Study summary: Second doses were pooled across both intervals (about 4 or about 12 weeks). The study, taken as a whole, reports: Spike was spanned by vaccine-associated CD4 TCRs, with dominance at 160-218 and 743-854.

Per germline, CDR1 MNHNY and CDR2 SVGAGI (reference sequence). This CDR3 is 12 amino acids long. Trimming removed 4 bases at V and 6 bases at J, with 10 bases between. This sequence was found in an adult in good health. The specimen comprised peripheral blood, sampled on day 0 of AZD1222 vaccination. This chain links TRBV6-6 with TRBJ2-7; no clear D gene. The CDR3 sequence: CASSFAQGEQYF. The DNA for the CDR3 is TGTGCCAGCAGTTTTGCCCAAGGCGAGCAGTACTTC.